The clone carrying this T cell receptor (beta chain) was detected ten times or more. Its antigen is still unknown. Via MiXCR, TCRdb re-called the multiplex PCR reads, giving one row per CDR3 protein. Here the sample spans 200,000 to 300,000 distinct CDR3 sequences, around 30% being singletons. The CDR3 loop spans 13 amino acids. Trimming removed 7 bases from V and 0 bases from J; junction bases left unmatched: 2. Germline assignment: CDR1 WNHNN and CDR2 SYGVQD (reference sequence). Samples came from axillary lymph nodes draining the breast cancer. These data belong to a study of breast tumors, draining lymph nodes, adjacent tissues. Findings and caveats of the study: Tumor T cell lymph node origin was a supported hypothesis, not proven. Findings are consistent with lymph node origin and intratumoral expansion of most tumor T cells.

The sequencing sample was made of axillary lymph node tissue. The TCR comes from a female donor with breast cancer. Some clones in this sample may be carry-over from other donors' samples. This sequence joins TRBV10-1 and TRBJ2-5; 7 bases align to TRBD1. The chain's CDR3 is CASNDRDQETQYF. The CDR3 coding sequence is TGCGCCAGCAATGACAGGGACCAAGAGACCCAGTACTTC.